Listed below are T cell receptor beta chains from one sample, sequenced in a study of blood T cells in healthy people across ages. In TCRdb, the 5' RACE reads were re-called with MiXCR into one record per CDR3 protein. The profile shows roughly 1.5 million distinct CDR3 sequences, under 55% of them singletons. Sequenced sample: blood. The source of these receptors is a woman aged 18 to 35 in good health. Both conserved end residues are part of each CDR3. The D gene is left open where the match is weak. The size field is filled for only some rows; it gives once, few, many or a size class.

>few|TRBV20-1|TRBJ2-3|TRBD1
CSASLRDRGLAQYF
TGCAGTGCTAGTCTCCGGGACAGGGGGCTGGCGCAGTATTTT
>-|TRBV7-9|TRBJ1-1|TRBD1
CASSFTGTGPTEAFF
TGTGCCAGCAGCTTTACCGGGACAGGGCCCACTGAAGCTTTCTTT
>-|TRBV30|TRBJ1-2|-
CAWTWGANYGYTF
TGTGCCTGGACGTGGGGAGCTAACTATGGCTACACCTTC
>many|TRBV29-1|TRBJ2-3|-
CSVRQSDTQYF
TGCAGCGTTAGACAGTCAGATACGCAGTATTTT
>few|TRBV7-2|TRBJ1-1|-
CASSLPGYPNTEAFF
TGTGCCAGCAGCCTCCCGGGGTACCCGAACACTGAAGCTTTCTTT
>-|TRBV18|TRBJ1-4|TRBD1
CASRSDRDNEKLFF
TGTGCCAGCCGCTCCGACAGGGATAATGAAAAACTGTTTTTT
>-|TRBV27|TRBJ2-3|TRBD2
CASSWGGVSTDTQYF
TGTGCCAGCAGTTGGGGGGGGGTCAGCACAGATACGCAGTATTTT
>-|TRBV7-2|TRBJ2-3|-
CASSLSAGTSTDTQYF
TGTGCCAGCAGCTTAAGTGCGGGTACTAGCACAGATACGCAGTATTTT
>-|TRBV20-1|TRBJ1-1|-
CSARIPGAPRNTEAFF
TGCAGTGCTAGGATACCGGGAGCACCGAGGAACACTGAAGCTTTCTTT
>-|TRBV24-1|TRBJ2-1|TRBD1
CATSDSGTGKYNEQFF
TGTGCCACCAGTGATTCCGGGACAGGCAAATACAATGAGCAGTTCTTC
>few|TRBV20-1|TRBJ2-7|-
CSARLGRSSYEQYF
TGCAGTGCTAGACTCGGGAGAAGCTCCTACGAGCAGTACTTC
>-|TRBV6-2/TRBV6-3|TRBJ2-7|TRBD1
CASSRRGRVNEQYF
TGTGCCAGCAGTAGAAGGGGGCGCGTTAACGAGCAGTACTTC
>-|TRBV12-3/TRBV12-4|TRBJ1-3|-
CASSRGGPFGNTIYF
TGTGCCAGCAGTCGGGGGGGGCCCTTTGGAAACACCATATATTTT
>-|TRBV7-9|TRBJ1-5|TRBD1
CASSSSSRDRGVRPQHF
TGTGCCAGCAGCTCTTCGAGCCGGGACAGGGGTGTTCGGCCCCAGCATTTT
>-|TRBV7-8|TRBJ2-1|-
CASSLGRGKRYNGQFF
TGTGCCAGCAGCTTAGGACGGGGGAAGCGATACAATGGGCAGTTCTTC
>-|TRBV27|TRBJ2-1|-
CASLGRVGVYNEQFF
TGTGCCAGCCTCGGCCGGGTCGGTGTCTACAATGAGCAGTTCTTC
>-|TRBV12-3/TRBV12-4|TRBJ2-7|-
CASSFYQISYEQYF
TGTGCCAGCAGTTTCTATCAGATTTCCTACGAGCAGTACTTC
>-|TRBV25-1|TRBJ2-5|TRBD2
CASSIGTSPFNQETQYF
TGTGCCAGCAGTATCGGGACTAGCCCCTTTAATCAAGAGACCCAGTACTTC
>-|TRBV2|TRBJ1-1|-
CASRDIMNTEAFF
TGTGCCAGCAGGGACATTATGAACACTGAAGCTTTCTTT
>-|TRBV20-1|TRBJ2-5|TRBD1
CSARDPGTGQETQYF
TGCAGTGCTAGAGATCCAGGGACAGGGCAAGAGACCCAGTACTTC
>few|TRBV5-1|TRBJ1-2|TRBD1
CASSLGGANGYTF
TGTGCCAGCAGTTTAGGGGGCGCGAATGGCTACACCTTC
>once|TRBV10-3|TRBJ1-5|-
CAISDGGEGNQPQHF
TGTGCCATCAGTGACGGGGGCGAAGGAAATCAGCCCCAGCATTTT
>few|TRBV6-1|TRBJ2-5|-
CASSELNLRTQYF
TGTGCCAGCAGTGAATTGAACCTAAGGACCCAGTACTTC
>-|TRBV4-2|TRBJ2-4|-
CASSQGGNNIQYF
TGTGCCAGCAGCCAGGGTGGAAATAACATTCAGTACTTC
>-|TRBV29-1|TRBJ2-3|TRBD2
CSGTPLAGLTDTQYF
TGCAGCGGGACTCCCCTAGCGGGCCTCACAGATACGCAGTATTTT
>-|TRBV20-1|TRBJ2-7|-
CSTSRYYEQYF
TGCAGTACTAGTCGCTATTACGAGCAGTACTTC
>-|TRBV6-1|TRBJ1-1|-
CASSGWTTEAFF
TGTGCCAGCAGTGGCTGGACAACTGAAGCTTTCTTT
>-|TRBV20-1|TRBJ2-4|TRBD2
CSARGHYSGRAGGNIQYF
TGCAGTGCTAGAGGTCATTATAGCGGGAGGGCCGGGGGGAACATTCAGTACTTC
>-|TRBV27|TRBJ2-1|TRBD1
CASSYLGQGQEQFF
TGTGCCAGCAGTTATCTAGGACAGGGTCAGGAGCAGTTCTTC
>-|TRBV7-2|TRBJ2-1|TRBD1
CASGRDRVGPEQFF
TGTGCCAGCGGTAGGGACAGGGTGGGGCCTGAGCAGTTCTTC
>few|TRBV29-1|TRBJ2-1|TRBD1
CSVRGTGINEQFF
TGCAGCGTCCGGGGGACAGGGATCAATGAGCAGTTCTTC
>few|TRBV15|TRBJ2-7|-
CATSRDWGYEQYF
TGTGCCACCAGCAGAGATTGGGGGTACGAGCAGTACTTC
>-|TRBV20-1|TRBJ2-7|-
CSANNRLAGGYEQYF
TGCAGTGCCAACAACCGGTTGGCCGGGGGATACGAGCAGTACTTC
>-|TRBV7-9|TRBJ2-1|-
CASSTGTSSYNEQFF
TGTGCCAGCAGCACCGGGACCAGTTCCTACAATGAGCAGTTCTTC
>-|TRBV7-2|TRBJ2-7|-
CASSLYGPYEQYF
TGTGCCAGCAGCTTGTACGGGCCCTACGAGCAGTACTTC
>-|TRBV6-2/TRBV6-3|TRBJ2-3|-
CASSRDGPLTDTQYF
TGTGCCAGCAGTCGGGACGGACCTCTCACAGATACGCAGTATTTT
>few|TRBV20-1|TRBJ2-3|-
CSARPGVSTDTQYF
TGCAGTGCTAGACCGGGAGTAAGCACAGATACGCAGTATTTT
>-|TRBV7-7|TRBJ2-1|-
CASSLGVRSSYNEQFF
TGTGCTAGCAGCTTAGGTGTCCGAAGCTCCTACAATGAGCAGTTCTTC
>many|TRBV20-1|TRBJ1-5|TRBD1
CSARTGSNQPQHF
TGCAGCGCAAGGACAGGGAGCAATCAGCCCCAGCATTTT
>few|TRBV5-1|TRBJ2-1|TRBD1
CASSFPGTGDNEQFF
TGCGCCAGCAGTTTTCCCGGGACAGGGGACAATGAGCAGTTCTTC
>-|TRBV9|TRBJ2-1|TRBD1
CASSVRSGTGDNEQFF
TGTGCCAGCAGCGTGAGATCCGGGACAGGGGACAATGAGCAGTTCTTC
>once|TRBV10-3|TRBJ1-2|-
CAISEGLEDTF
TGTGCCATCAGTGAGGGTTTGGAGGACACCTTC
>few|TRBV2|TRBJ2-7|-
CASSEWWGPTYEQYF
TGTGCCAGCAGTGAATGGTGGGGCCCCACCTACGAGCAGTACTTC
>once|TRBV20-1|TRBJ1-1|-
CSARSPRGGHTEAFF
TGCAGTGCCCGGAGCCCCCGCGGGGGGCACACTGAAGCTTTCTTT
>-|TRBV7-6|TRBJ2-7|TRBD2
CASSSKWTSGSYEQYF
TGTGCCAGCAGCTCCAAGTGGACTAGCGGGAGCTACGAGCAGTACTTC
>-|TRBV10-3|TRBJ1-5|TRBD1
CAIRPGTGLNQPQHF
TGTGCCATCAGGCCCGGGACAGGGCTAAATCAGCCCCAGCATTTT
>-|TRBV27|TRBJ1-2|-
CASSSPDSYGYTF
TGTGCCAGCAGTTCCCCCGACAGCTATGGCTACACCTTC
>once|TRBV7-9|TRBJ2-7|TRBD2
CASSRRREAYNEQYF
TGCGCCAGCAGCCGCCGGCGGGAGGCCTACAATGAGCAGTACTTC
>-|TRBV29-1|TRBJ1-3|TRBD1
CSALGQVNTIYF
TGCAGCGCCCTGGGACAGGTGAACACCATATATTTT
>-|TRBV7-2|TRBJ2-7|-
CASSRGGTDYEQYF
TGTGCCAGCAGCCGAGGGGGGACCGACTACGAGCAGTACTTC
>few|TRBV24-1|TRBJ2-3|-
CATSDWGTPKGTDTQYF
TGTGCCACCAGTGATTGGGGGACACCTAAGGGCACAGATACGCAGTATTTT
>-|TRBV20-1|TRBJ2-7|TRBD2
CSARKWDYGDEQYF
TGCAGTGCTAGGAAATGGGACTATGGGGACGAGCAGTACTTC
>few|TRBV20-1|TRBJ1-2|-
CSASLGPSYGYTF
TGCAGTGCTAGTTTAGGGCCGTCCTATGGCTACACCTTC
>few|TRBV9|TRBJ2-1|TRBD2
CASSGPSGSIGNEQFF
TGTGCCAGCAGCGGTCCTAGCGGGAGCATCGGTAATGAGCAGTTCTTC
>-|TRBV5-1|TRBJ2-5|-
CASSLVSQAEETQYF
TGCGCCAGCAGCTTGGTGTCGCAGGCCGAAGAGACCCAGTACTTC
>once|TRBV11-2|TRBJ2-4|TRBD2
CASSRLAVAKNIQYF
TGTGCCAGCAGCCGACTAGCGGTAGCCAAAAACATTCAGTACTTC